The T cell receptor beta chain described here comes from a study of T cells after somatic rescue of genetic block. Measured with immunoSEQ multiplex PCR; TCRdb has only the in-frame clones, and not every one. The repertoire includes roughly 14,000 clones, under 75% of them detected once, and approximately 15% sits in the top ten. The CDR3 consists of 14 residues. Trimming shortened V by 0 bases and J by 0 bases, and 6 bases separated the two germline ends. Germline CDR1 reads LNHDA; CDR2 reads SQIVND (reference sequence). The receptor was derived from a boy aged 5-17 years. Sequencing was done on a sample of peripheral blood mononuclear cells (PBMCs). This rearrangement joins TRBV19 to TRBJ2-7; D remains ambiguous. DNA of the CDR3: TGTGCCAGTAGTATAGATCACTCCTCCTACGAGCAGTACTTC. It yields the protein CASSIDHSSYEQYF.